The clone carrying this TCR beta chain has more than one count but fewer than ten. No antigen is known for it. This sample is drawn from a study of T cells after yellow fever vaccination. General study points: Once the booster was given, most primary-vaccination clones reappeared, at about 97% for CD4 and 88% for CD8. Few clonotypes appeared in both CD4 and CD8 compartments.

TCRdb itself ran the 5' RACE reads through MiXCR, one entry per CDR3 protein. The table includes 350,000 to 550,000 distinct CDR3 sequences, 18% detected once. This CDR3 comprises 14 residues. Germline V lookup: CDR1 KGHSH, CDR2 LQKENI. J gave up 5 bases and V 4 bases, and 7 bases lay outside the gene matches. V usage is TRBV18 and J usage is TRBJ1-1, with 7 bases that match TRBD1. The sequence was collected from a man between 18 and 35 years old who received the YFV17D yellow fever vaccine. This specimen consisted of PBMCs, obtained before the yellow fever booster vaccination. The CDR3 sequence: CASSLHTGETEAFF. CDR3 DNA: TGTGCCAGCTCACTTCATACAGGGGAAACTGAAGCTTTCTTT.